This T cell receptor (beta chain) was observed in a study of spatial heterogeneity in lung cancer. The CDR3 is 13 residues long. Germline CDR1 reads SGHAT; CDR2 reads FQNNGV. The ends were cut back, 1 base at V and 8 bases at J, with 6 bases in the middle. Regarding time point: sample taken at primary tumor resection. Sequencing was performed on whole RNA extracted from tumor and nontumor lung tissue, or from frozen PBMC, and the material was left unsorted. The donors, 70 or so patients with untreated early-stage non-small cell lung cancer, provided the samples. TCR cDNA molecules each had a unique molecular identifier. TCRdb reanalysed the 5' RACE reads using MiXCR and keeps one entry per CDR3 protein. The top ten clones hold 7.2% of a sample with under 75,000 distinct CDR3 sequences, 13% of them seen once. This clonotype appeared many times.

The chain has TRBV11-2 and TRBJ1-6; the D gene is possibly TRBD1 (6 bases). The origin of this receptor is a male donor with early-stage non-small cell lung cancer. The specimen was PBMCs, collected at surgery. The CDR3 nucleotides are TGTGCCAGCAGCTTAGGGGGGCATTCACCCCTCCACTTT. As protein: CASSLGGHSPLHF.